Given below is one TCR beta chain in context. TCRdb's table, derived via immunoSEQ multiplex PCR, lists solely in-frame clones and lacks some. The sample contains roughly 310,000 clones, more than 75% of which appear only once. These data are taken from a study of blood T cell repertoires in COVID-19. Germline V CDR1 and CDR2: SGHNT, YENEEA. The CDR3 extends over 14 amino acids. Trimming shortened V by 6 bases and J by 3 bases, and 13 bases separated the two germline ends. Recruitment covered roughly 22 US areas and drew participants whose ages spanned about 18 to 100 years. Sequencing input: PBMCs or T cells enriched from blood (not recorded which). J is TRBJ2-3 and V is TRBV11-3; D perhaps matches TRBD1 (6 bases). The receptor's source is a man aged 55 to 70 who had recovered from COVID-19. In nucleotides, the CDR3 is TGTGCCAGCAGATCACAGGGTGTGACAGATACGCAGTATTTT. This encodes CASRSQGVTDTQYF.